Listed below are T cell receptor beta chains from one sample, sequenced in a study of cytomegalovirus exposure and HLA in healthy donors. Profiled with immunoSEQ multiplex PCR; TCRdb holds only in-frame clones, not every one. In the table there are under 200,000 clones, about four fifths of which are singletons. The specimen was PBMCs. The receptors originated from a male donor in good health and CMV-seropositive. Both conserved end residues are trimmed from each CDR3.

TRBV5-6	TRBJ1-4	ASSFTGTGVGKLF
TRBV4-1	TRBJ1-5	ASSPRTVDQPQH
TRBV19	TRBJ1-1	ASSIGPLNTEAF
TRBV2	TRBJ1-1	ANRGQGAGSAF
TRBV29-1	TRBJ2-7	SVSTGGGQY
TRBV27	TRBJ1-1	ASRRPGGVGNTEAF
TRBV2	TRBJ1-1	ASCKGQNTEAF
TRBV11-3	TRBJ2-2	ASSKTGANTGELF
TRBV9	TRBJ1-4	ASSPSTGGNEKLF
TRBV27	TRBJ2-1	ASSGQWTGNEQF
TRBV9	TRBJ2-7	ASSEGDRAGEQY
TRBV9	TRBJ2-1	ASSVGLAGDEQF
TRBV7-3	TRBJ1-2	ASSFERGQART
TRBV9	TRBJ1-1	ASSIRSGENTEAF
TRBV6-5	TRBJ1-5	ASSTNQPQH
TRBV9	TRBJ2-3	ASRVKSIAGGGTDTQY
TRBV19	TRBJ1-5	ASRKQGSNQPQH
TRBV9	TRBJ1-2	ASSVNTPQGAGGYT
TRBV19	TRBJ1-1	ASSRGQGFMNTEAF
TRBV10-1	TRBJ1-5	ASSPTLLHYQPQH
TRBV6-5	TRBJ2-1	ASRGLAGEQF
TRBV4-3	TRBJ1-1	ASSQGRPPSTRSKDTEAF
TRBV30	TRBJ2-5	AWSVAQGVRETQY
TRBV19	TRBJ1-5	ASSNRDRGRAQPQH
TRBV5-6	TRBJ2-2	ASSLSGANTGELF
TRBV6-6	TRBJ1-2	ASSPQGVDYGYT
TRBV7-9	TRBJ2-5	ASSPPGETQY